This record looks at one TCR beta chain sequence and its context. Its antigen is not identified. The data are from a study of human T cells and chemical hapten exposure. Study information: Epicutaneous patch tests delivered 0.01% DPC to the upper back, with evaluation at 6 days. The study, taken as a whole, reports: Donors' alopecia may make their immune response differ from healthy people's. Counts of expanded TCRs at PT1 were positively correlated with patch test score.

Within the library, unique molecular identifiers were attached to each individual cDNA molecule. TCRdb used MiXCR to reprocess the RACE reads, holding one entry per CDR3 protein. Of 65,000 to 90,000 distinct CDR3 sequences listed, 11% to 15% are singletons. With 0 bases removed from V and 7 bases from J, the gap between germline ends came to 14 bases. CDR3 length: 14 residues. Germline CDR1 and CDR2: DFQATT and SNEGSKA (reference sequence). Time point indicated: pre-sensitization, week 0. Sample treatment: therapeutic diphenylcyclopropenone sensitization with weekly scalp DPC. The source was whole blood, collected in connection with sensitization to the hapten diphenylcyclopropenone (DPC). The chain joins TRBV20-1 to TRBJ2-3, with D maybe TRBD2 (6 bases). The receptor comes from a woman between 50 and 59 years old with alopecia areata. Some clones in this sample may be carry-over from other donors' samples. Here the CDR3 reads CSARDVGRTYTQYF. The CDR3 region has the DNA TGCAGTGCTAGAGATGTCGGGAGAACCTATACGCAGTATTTT.